The 18 T cell receptor beta chains below were found in one sample sequenced in a study of T-cell memory formation after mild COVID-19. A single record per CDR3 protein comes from TCRdb applying MiXCR to the 5' RACE reads. The sample includes 180,000 or so distinct CDR3 sequences, around 16% of them seen just once. The sequencing input was PBMCs or a T cell subset sorted from them (not recorded which). Every receptor here comes from an adult woman who had mild COVID-19 (a few samples of this study predate the infection). Cell type and time point are not known.

The V gene is TRBV12-3 or TRBV12-4, the J gene TRBJ2-6; D is possibly TRBD2 (5 bases). This CDR3 contains 16 residues. The germline V and J ends were trimmed by 4 bases and 4 bases, with 14 bases remaining between them. The CDR3 loop reads CASSWARTAGANVLTF. As DNA, the CDR3 is TGTGCCAGCAGTTGGGCCAGGACTGCGGGGGCCAACGTCCTGACTTTC.

J is TRBJ2-1 and V is TRBV7-9, with 9 nucleotides matching TRBD2. CDR1 is SEHNR and CDR2 is FQNEAQ in the germline V gene (reference sequence). CDR3 length: 15 amino acids. Trimming at V came to 3 bases and at J to 7 bases, leaving 7 bases not matched to a gene. CDR3 loop: CASSFASGRPNEQFF. Written as DNA, the CDR3 is TGTGCCAGCAGCTTCGCAAGCGGGAGGCCGAATGAGCAGTTCTTC.

This clonotype was seen a handful of times. J is TRBJ2-7 and V is TRBV29-1; D may be TRBD2 (6 bases). The V gene's germline CDR1 is SQVTM and CDR2 ANQGSEA. The CDR3 totals 13 residues. Trimming pared 3 bases from V and 2 bases from J, leaving 11 bases between. CDR3 loop: CSVEDGGAYEQYF. The DNA of the CDR3 is TGCAGCGTTGAGGACGGCGGGGCCTACGAGCAGTACTTC.

The chain has TRBV7-7 and TRBJ1-2; 7 bases are shared with TRBD1. The CDR3 totals 14 residues. The germline V gene has CDR1 SSHAT and CDR2 FNYEAQ (reference sequence). The junction had 11 bases not matched to a gene; V was cut back by 5 bases and J by 8 bases. CDR3 bases: TGTGCCAGCAGCCCGACACCGGGACAGACAGGCTACACCTTC. Its protein is CASSPTPGQTGYTF.

This clonotype was seen only a few times. J is TRBJ2-1 and V is TRBV4-2; 11 bases are shared with TRBD2. The CDR3 covers 14 residues. Germline CDR1 is LGHNA and CDR2 is YNFKEQ. V shed 0 bases, J shed 12 bases, and the junction held 4 bases outside the gene matches. This CDR3 is CASSQDWLAGGQFF. The CDR3 bases are TGTGCCAGCAGCCAAGACTGGCTAGCGGGAGGGCAGTTCTTC.

The chain is built from TRBV29-1 and TRBJ1-1; TRBD1 matches 7 bases. Germline trimming cut 4 bases from V and 1 base from J; bases unmatched to any gene: 15. Germline V gives CDR1 SQVTM, CDR2 ANQGSEA. CDR3 length: 17 amino acids. CDR3 DNA: TGCAGCGTTGTCCCCGGAACAGGGGCCCTATCGAACACTGAAGCTTTCTTT. Amino acid sequence: CSVVPGTGALSNTEAFF.

In its sample, this clonotype was seen a few times. V usage is TRBV25-1 and J usage is TRBJ1-2; D is undetermined. Germline V gives CDR1 MGHDK, CDR2 SYGVNS. Between the trimmed V and J ends, which lost 6 bases and 2 bases, there was a span of 16 bases. The CDR3 spans 15 residues. The CDR3 here is CASSDNSRGNYGYTF. As DNA, the CDR3 is TGTGCCAGCAGCGACAACTCTAGAGGGAACTATGGCTACACCTTC.

This clonotype has a handful of counts. This sequence joins TRBV7-2 and TRBJ2-7; weak D call: TRBD2 (5 bases). Trimming removed 5 bases at V and 6 bases at J, with 14 bases between. The CDR3 has 13 residues. Germline V lookup: CDR1 SGHTA, CDR2 FQGNSA. CDR3 bases: TGTGCCAGCAGCCGAGGGCAGGCTCCCGAGCAGTACTTC. It is translated as CASSRGQAPEQYF.

This clonotype turned up a few times. The gene calls are TRBV7-9 and TRBJ2-5, with D unclear. V was shortened by 5 bases and J by 3 bases, with 16 bases between the two germline ends. The germline gives CDR1 SEHNR, CDR2 FQNEAQ (reference sequence). The CDR3 extends over 15 amino acids. CDR3 loop: CASSLTSVLKETQYF. Here the CDR3 DNA reads TGTGCCAGCAGCCTCACCAGCGTACTAAAAGAGACCCAGTACTTC.

This clonotype was observed at least ten times. The chain recombines TRBV3-1 with TRBJ2-4, with TRBD1 matching over 8 bases. The trim removed 5 bases at V and 9 bases at J, leaving 6 bases unmatched. Germline CDR1 LGHDT, CDR2 YNNKEL (reference sequence). The CDR3 covers 13 residues. CDR3 residues: CASSWTGSVIQYF. For the CDR3, the DNA is TGTGCCAGCAGCTGGACAGGGTCGGTCATTCAGTACTTC.

The chain carries TRBV24-1 and TRBJ2-7; 13 positions match TRBD2. V gave up 2 bases and J gave up 4 bases; unmatched junction bases: 4. The CDR3 totals 16 residues. Per germline, CDR1 KGHDR and CDR2 SFDVKD. Here the CDR3 DNA reads TGTGCCACCAGTGATTCCGGGACTAGCGGGACGTACGAGCAGTACTTC. Translated, it gives CATSDSGTSGTYEQYF.

In its sample, this clonotype was seen a few times. DNA of the CDR3: TGTGCCAGCTCACCCCGAGCGGGCACAGATACGCAGTATTTT. Its translation is CASSPRAGTDTQYF. This chain joins TRBV18 and TRBJ2-3; possible D gene TRBD2, 5 bases. The V gene's germline CDR1 is KGHSH and CDR2 LQKENI. The CDR3 loop spans 14 amino acids. The V and J ends lost 3 bases and 1 base respectively, with 8 bases between them. Full variable domain (missing parts from reference TRBV18 and TRBJ2-3): NAGVMQNPRHLVRRRGQEARLRCSPMKGHSHVYWYRQLPEEGLKFMVYLQKENIIDESGMPKERFSAEFPKEGPSILRIQQVVRGDSAAYFCASSPRAGTDTQYFGPGTRLTVL.

This clonotype was detected only a few times. The chain uses TRBV5-5 and TRBJ1-2; 8 nucleotides align to TRBD1. Germline CDR1 is SGHKS and CDR2 is YYEKEE (reference sequence). The J segment lost 9 bases and the V segment lost 3 bases, leaving 7 bases of the junction unmatched. This CDR3 has 13 residues. This CDR3 reads CASSSGQGLSYTF. The CDR3 DNA reads as TGTGCCAGCAGCTCCGGACAGGGTCTGAGCTACACCTTC.

This clonotype was detected only a few times. J is TRBJ2-3 and V is TRBV9; no clear D. Per germline, CDR1 SGDLS and CDR2 YYNGEE. The CDR3 loop spans 13 amino acids. Trimming left V 2 bases short and J 4 bases short, with 8 bases between. Here the CDR3 reads CASSVLVADTQYF. Here the CDR3 DNA reads TGTGCCAGCAGCGTCCTCGTGGCAGATACGCAGTATTTT.

About this clonotype itself: This may be a read error, as it is one base from a much larger clone. The gene calls are TRBV9 and TRBJ2-5; D remains ambiguous. The CDR3 has 12 residues. The V gene's germline CDR1 is SGDLS and CDR2 YYNGEE. With 0 bases removed from V and 3 bases from J, the gap between germline ends came to 3 bases. The CDR3 protein is CASSVGEETQYF. CDR3 nucleotide sequence: TGTGCCAGCAGCGTAGGGGAAGAGACCCAGTACTTC.

This clonotype was counted a few times. The gene calls are TRBV20-1 and TRBJ2-7; 7 bases agree with TRBD1. V lost 5 bases and J lost 3; bases outside the gene matches: 13. The CDR3 is 15 amino acids. Germline CDR1 and CDR2: DFQATT and SNEGSKA (reference sequence). CDR3 nucleotide sequence: TGCAGTGCTCTTGACCGGGACAGCCTCAGCTACGAGCAGTACTTC. Translated, it gives CSALDRDSLSYEQYF.

The CDR3 bases are TGTGCCAGCAGAGCCGGGACAGTAGAGACCCAGTACTTC. This translates into CASRAGTVETQYF. This chain connects TRBV5-6 to TRBJ2-5; 7 positions match TRBD1. This CDR3 is built from 13 residues. The germline CDR1 and CDR2 sequences are SGHDT and YYEEEE. J lost 4 bases, V lost 5 bases, and 5 bases had no gene match.

The chain recombines TRBV30 with TRBJ2-3, with 10 bases identical to TRBD2. Germline assignment: CDR1 GTSNPN and CDR2 SVGIG (reference sequence). V shed 0 bases and J 8 bases; nucleotides not matched to a gene: 11. The CDR3 length is 16 residues. CDR3 coding DNA: TGTGCCTGGAGTGTCCGAAGCGGGAGGGCCGAGGGTACGCAGTATTTT. Its translation is CAWSVRSGRAEGTQYF.